This T cell receptor beta chain was sequenced for a study of a mutant IDH1 vaccine in newly diagnosed glioma. Looking at the study overall: Treated patients, averaging around 40 years, were about 60% male and around 40% female. Beforehand, treatment had been radiotherapy, temozolomide, or both; the majority received both.

As concerns this clone: Its antigen is as yet unknown.

Noted time point: week 35, safety follow-up. Doses comprised 300 ug of mutant IDH1 20-mer peptide each, plus topical imiquimod. Using immunoSEQ multiplex PCR, the repertoire was profiled, and TCRdb retains in-frame clones only, with some absent. The sample has tens of thousands of clones; over 65% are singletons. The CDR3 loop spans 14 amino acids. Germline CDR1 SGHTA, CDR2 FQGNSA. V lost 5 bases and J 2 bases, leaving 12 bases between the germline ends. This rearrangement joins TRBV7-2 to TRBJ1-1; D perhaps matches TRBD1 (6 bases). Sequencing was performed on PBMCs, taken from a glioma patient whose treatment included an IDH1 peptide vaccine. The source is a man aged 25-45 years with glioma. CDR3 nucleotides: TGTGCCAGCAGCCCCGGGACATTCAACACTGAAGCTTTCTTT. This encodes CASSPGTFNTEAFF.